A single sample is the source of the 17 T cell receptor beta chains below, sequenced in a study of cytomegalovirus exposure and HLA in healthy donors. This table comes from immunoSEQ multiplex PCR, and its TCRdb copy is limited to in-frame clones, with some not included. The table includes about 240,000 clones, more than 75% detected once. The specimen sequenced was PBMCs. These receptors originate from a man between 18 and 29 years old in good health and CMV-seronegative.

V and J are TRBV12-5 and TRBJ2-1; 9 bases are a match to TRBD2. Germline trimming cut 0 bases from V and 4 bases from J; bases unmatched to any gene: 13. Per germline, CDR1 LGHNT and CDR2 FRNRAP. The CDR3 consists of 19 residues. CDR3 amino acids: CASGLVRRLLAGLYNEQFF. The CDR3 DNA sequence: TGTGCTAGTGGTTTGGTACGGAGGTTGCTAGCGGGACTTTACAATGAGCAGTTCTTC.

The V and J genes are TRBV7-9 and TRBJ2-1; 7 bases are shared with TRBD2. Germline V lookup: CDR1 SEHNR, CDR2 FQNEAQ (reference sequence). This CDR3 has 16 residues. The J segment lost 4 bases and the V segment lost 4 bases, leaving 10 bases of the junction unmatched. CDR3 region: CASSSNRASGYNEQFF. The CDR3 nucleotides are TGTGCCAGCAGCTCGAACCGGGCTAGCGGATACAATGAGCAGTTCTTC.

The chain is built from TRBV4-3 and TRBJ1-1; D call uncertain. Germline assignment: CDR1 LGHNA and CDR2 YSLEER. The CDR3 length is 15 residues. Trimming shortened V by 2 bases and J by 0 bases, and 10 bases separated the two germline ends. This CDR3 reads CASSQTIAMNTEAFF. CDR3 nucleotide sequence: TGCGCCAGCAGCCAAACCATAGCGATGAACACTGAAGCTTTCTTT.

The chain links TRBV4-3 to TRBJ2-3; possible D gene TRBD1, 6 bases. V lost 3 bases and J 1 base, leaving 8 bases between the germline ends. The germline gives CDR1 LGHNA, CDR2 YSLEER. The CDR3 sequence is 14 residues long. The CDR3: CASSQGARTDTQYF. The CDR3, as DNA: TGCGCCAGCAGCCAGGGGGCCCGCACAGATACGCAGTATTTT.

The rearrangement uses TRBV9 and TRBJ2-2, with TRBD2 as a possible D gene (6 bases). Trimming took off 4 bases at V and 3 bases at J, with 13 bases between the two ends. Germline V gene lookup returns CDR1 SGDLS and CDR2 YYNGEE. The length of the CDR3 is 15 residues. The CDR3 sequence: CASSPRDFYTGELFF. CDR3 bases: TGTGCCAGCAGCCCCCGGGACTTCTACACCGGGGAGCTGTTTTTT.

This clone was picked up a small number of times. This sequence joins TRBV2 and TRBJ2-4; 11 bases agree with TRBD2. Germline V gene lookup returns CDR1 SNHLY and CDR2 FYNNEI. There are 16 residues in the CDR3. Losses at the gene ends were 6 bases for V and 0 bases for J; bases not matched to a gene: 4. The CDR3 DNA reads TGTGCCAGCAGGGCAGGACTAGCGGGAGCCAAAAACATTCAGTACTTC. Amino acid sequence: CASRAGLAGAKNIQYF.

The genes are TRBV9 and TRBJ2-7; D is unclear. The germline V and J ends were trimmed by 0 bases and 2 bases, with 9 bases remaining between them. The CDR3 extends over 14 amino acids. CDR1 is SGDLS, CDR2 YYNGEE, per germline. This CDR3 is CASSVGDLTYEQYF. CDR3 nucleotides: TGTGCCAGCAGCGTAGGAGATCTGACCTACGAGCAGTACTTC.

V usage is TRBV7-2 and J usage is TRBJ2-7; 8 bases agree with TRBD1. V was pared by 3 bases and J by 0 bases, with 4 bases of the junction left unmatched. The CDR3 runs to 15 residues. Germline V gene data show CDR1 as SGHTA and CDR2 as FQGNSA. As DNA, the CDR3 is TGTGCCAGCAGCTTCGGGACAGGACTCTCCTACGAGCAGTACTTC. Residues: CASSFGTGLSYEQYF.

The chain couples TRBV4-1 to TRBJ1-4, with a tentative D call TRBD1 (6 bases). Germline-derived CDR1 and CDR2 are MGHRA and YSYEKL. V gave up 5 bases and J gave up 1 base, with 14 bases separating them. CDR3 length equals 16 residues. The CDR3 region is CASSASTGKTNEKLFF. In DNA form, the CDR3 reads TGCGCCAGCAGCGCCTCAACAGGGAAAACTAATGAAAAACTGTTTTTT.

The chain recombines TRBV4-3 with TRBJ1-4; D uncertain. The CDR3 runs 17 residues. Trimming pared 0 bases from V and 0 bases from J, leaving 11 bases between. Germline V lookup: CDR1 LGHNA, CDR2 YSLEER. The CDR3 coding sequence is TGCGCCAGCAGCCAAGATCCCCGGGGAGCAACTAATGAAAAACTGTTTTTT. This sequence encodes CASSQDPRGATNEKLFF.

The chain uses TRBV10-1 and TRBJ2-7, with D perhaps matching TRBD1 (6 bases). Trimming took 3 bases from V and 4 from J, leaving 13 bases between them. Germline V gene lookup returns CDR1 WNHNN and CDR2 SYGVQD (reference sequence). CDR3 size: 14 residues. In DNA form, the CDR3 reads TGCGCCAGCAGTGAATCAGGGGAGCGGTACGAGCAGTACTTC. This codes for CASSESGERYEQYF.

The rearrangement joins TRBV28 to TRBJ1-2, with 8 bases that match TRBD1. The V gene end was trimmed by 4 bases and the J gene end by 4 bases; junction bases not matched to a gene: 8. The germline V gene encodes CDR1 MDHEN and CDR2 SYDVKM. This CDR3 region has 15 residues. CDR3 DNA: TGTGCCAGCAGTTCATCCTCGACAGGGGCCTATGGCTACACCTTC. This translates into CASSSSSTGAYGYTF.

This clone appeared once. The chain is built from TRBV5-1 and TRBJ2-5, with 9 bases identical to TRBD2. CDR1 is SGHRS, CDR2 YFSETQ, per germline. The CDR3 consists of 16 residues. V lost 4 bases and J lost 4; bases outside the gene matches: 11. DNA of the CDR3: TGCGCCAGCAGCCGCGCCGGGACTAGCCGGTCAGAGACCCAGTACTTC. Translating gives CASSRAGTSRSETQYF.

This chain connects TRBV6-1 to TRBJ2-7; 8 bases are a match to TRBD1. V dropped 10 bases and J dropped 5; count of bases not matched to a gene: 10. This CDR3 region has 13 residues. Germline assignment: CDR1 MNHNS and CDR2 SASEGT. CDR3 protein: CATSGQGANEQYF. Written as DNA, the CDR3 is TGTGCCACCTCGGGGCAGGGGGCCAACGAGCAGTACTTC.

The V and J genes are TRBV21-1 and TRBJ2-1; TRBD2, the table's D call, was not compared with the DNA. TRBV21-1 is an annotated pseudogene. The CDR3 extends over 19 amino acids. CDR3 in amino acids: CASSKALRASGTTYNEQFF. The CDR3 coding sequence is TGTGCCAGCAGCAAAGCCCTTAGGGCTAGCGGGACCACCTACAATGAGCAGTTCTTC.

The V and J genes are TRBV9 and TRBJ2-1; D perhaps matches TRBD1 (6 bases). Germline CDR1 is SGDLS and CDR2 is YYNGEE. V shed 1 base and J shed 0 bases, with 11 bases lying between them. This CDR3 is 16 amino acids long. CDR3 bases: TGTGCCAGCAGCGTAAGGACAGCGAGCTCCTACAATGAGCAGTTCTTC. Encoded protein: CASSVRTASSYNEQFF.

The V call is TRBV18, the J call TRBJ1-1; maybe TRBD1 (5 bases). The CDR3 has 12 amino acids. Germline V lookup: CDR1 KGHSH, CDR2 LQKENI. The ends were cut back, 6 bases at V and 8 bases at J, with 13 bases in the middle. The CDR3 nucleotides read TGTGCCAGCTCCCTCACACAGGACGAAGCTTTCTTT. Translated, it gives CASSLTQDEAFF.